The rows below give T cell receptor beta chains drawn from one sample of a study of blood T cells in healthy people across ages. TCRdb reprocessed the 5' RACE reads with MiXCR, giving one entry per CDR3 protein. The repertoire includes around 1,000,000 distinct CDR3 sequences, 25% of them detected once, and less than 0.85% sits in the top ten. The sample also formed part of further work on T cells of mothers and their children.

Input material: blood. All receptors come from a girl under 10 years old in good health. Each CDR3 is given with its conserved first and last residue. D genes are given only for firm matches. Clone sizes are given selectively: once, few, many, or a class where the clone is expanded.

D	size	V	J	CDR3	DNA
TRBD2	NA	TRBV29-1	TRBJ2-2	CSAASGGNTGELFF	TGCAGCGCAGCTAGCGGGGGGAACACCGGGGAGCTGTTTTTT
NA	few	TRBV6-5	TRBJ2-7	CASSYSRETGVYEQYF	TGTGCCAGCAGTTACTCGAGGGAAACAGGAGTTTACGAGCAGTACTTC
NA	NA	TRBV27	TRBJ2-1	CASSPFGSSYNEQFF	TGTGCCAGCAGCCCCTTTGGGAGCTCCTACAATGAGCAGTTCTTC
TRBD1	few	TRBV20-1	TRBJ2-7	CSARPPGQTSYEQYF	TGCAGTGCTAGACCTCCGGGACAGACCTCCTACGAGCAGTACTTC
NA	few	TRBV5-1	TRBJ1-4	CASSTQGFPNEKLFF	TGCGCCAGCAGCACACAGGGATTTCCTAATGAAAAACTGTTTTTT
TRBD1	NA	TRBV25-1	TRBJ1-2	CASSDPGQGVRDGYTF	TGTGCCAGCAGTGACCCGGGACAGGGGGTCCGTGATGGCTACACCTTC
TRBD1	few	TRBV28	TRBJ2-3	CASSFGQGAETDTQYF	TGTGCCAGCAGTTTTGGACAGGGGGCAGAAACAGATACGCAGTATTTT
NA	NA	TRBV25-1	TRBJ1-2	CASSGRGYTF	TGTGCCAGCAGTGGGCGCGGCTACACCTTC
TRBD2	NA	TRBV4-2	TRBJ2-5	CASSHFEAGEETQYF	TGTGCCAGCAGCCATTTTGAAGCGGGAGAAGAGACCCAGTACTTC
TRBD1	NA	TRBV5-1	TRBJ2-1	CASSSHRGPSNEQFF	TGCGCCAGCAGCTCCCACAGGGGCCCCTCCAATGAGCAGTTCTTC
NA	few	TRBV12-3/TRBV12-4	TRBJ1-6	CASRQQGPPLHF	TGTGCCAGCAGACAACAGGGTCCACCCCTCCACTTT